This TCR beta chain emerged from a study of response to subunit inactivated influenza vaccine. A single record per CDR3 protein comes from TCRdb applying MiXCR to the RT-PCR reads. The profile shows approximately 490,000 distinct CDR3 sequences, more than 7% of them singletons. The CDR3 length is 14 residues. Per germline, CDR1 SGHVS and CDR2 FNYEAQ. Between the trimmed V and J ends, which lost 5 bases and 2 bases, there was a span of 13 bases. Study results and limitations: Every seasonal influenza vaccination brings in few new T cells, the authors suggested.

The table lists this clonotype with a few counts. Its specificity is not known. The sequencing used PBMCs from blood, collected about 23 months after vaccination. The J gene is TRBJ2-7, the V gene TRBV7-6; D gene uncertain. The receptor comes from a man between 45 and 75 years old who received an inactivated influenza vaccine. DNA for the CDR3: TGTGCCAGCAGCCACGACAACGGTCCCTACGAGCAGTACTTC. Residues: CASSHDNGPYEQYF.